The following is a T cell receptor (beta chain) sequence with its context. This clone is a singleton in its sample. Its antigen is unknown. No base quality values were provided; no much bigger clone lies one nucleotide off. The sample is drawn from a study of blood T cell repertoires in COVID-19 (dated by TCRdb to about 2020). The study in broad terms: Samples from collaborators originated in the United States, Italy and Spain and spanned both the acute and convalescent phases of COVID-19. The material from the prospective study consisted of cDNA or gDNA derived from T cells, B-cell-depleted T cells, or PBMCs. Deeply sampled blood TCRbeta repertoires from subjects exposed to, actively infected with, or recovered from COVID-19 were included in the dataset. The repertoires were made available in a free public database intended to serve as a resource for research on the immune response to SARS-CoV-2. Samples were obtained from the ongoing ImmuneRACE study (first 160 participants) and from 1,254 subjects provided by 6 global collaborators. Nearly every sample came with metadata listing a de-identified subject ID, COVID-19 status, age in years and sex. Where HLA class I and class II types were available, the types were taken from metadata supplied by the sample provider, not from assay-based typing.

Paper-wide results and their limitations: The quantity of clinical and demographic metadata differed by source and by participant and was supplied without curation.

Enrolling through a virtual design, the prospective study's participants ranged in age from roughly 18 to 95 years and lived across some 23 United States geographic areas. To assign participants to cohorts, the prospective study relied on clinical history that participants themselves reported in a screening survey and a study questionnaire. Mobile phlebotomists in the prospective study collected whole blood, serum and a nasopharyngeal or oropharyngeal swab from every participant. Prospective study participants could optionally give additional blood draws and questionnaires over an approximately 2-month period. Before DNA extraction, blood samples from the prospective study were shipped at room temperature or frozen. TCRbeta CDR3 regions were amplified from genomic DNA by means of the immunoSEQ Assay, a bias-controlled multiplex PCR. The study's own analysis went as follows. The number of nucleated cells in each sample was estimated by amplification of reference gene primers within the assay. To quantify the absolute abundance of each unique TCRbeta CDR3 rearrangement, sequence reads were collapsed and filtered. For each sample, productive Simpson clonality was calculated as the square root of Simpson's diversity index over productive rearrangements. TCRdb obtained this table from immuneACCESS and retained in-frame rearrangements with V and J assigned. These tables miss some clones; where compared with another copy, unresolved V genes account for less than half of the shortfall, and the remainder is unexplained. That table supplies the V and J calls and clone size; D and trimming were determined from the DNA. The sample table lists approximately 220,000 clones, just under 90% of them with a count of one. In total, the top ten clones hold 4% of the sample.

The sample was PBMCs or T cells enriched from blood (not recorded which). The source of this sequence is a woman between 25 and 40 years old with acute COVID-19.

CDR3 loop: CASSQVSGIYSNQPQHF. The nucleotide sequence is TGCGCCAGCAGCCAAGTTTCAGGGATATATAGCAATCAGCCCCAGCATTTT. The rearrangement joined TRBV4-1 to TRBJ1-5; D gene: possibly TRBD1, on 5 matching bases. V loses 1 base of germline sequence and J loses 0 bases, and the interval between the two ends is 13 bases. CDR1 and CDR2, looked up from the germline V gene, are MGHRA and YSYEKL. The CDR3, from cysteine to phenylalanine, totals 17 residues. Only the CDR3 DNA stays, 51 bases, in frame from base 1.